What follows are 23 T cell receptor beta chains derived from one specimen sequenced in a study of blood T cell repertoires in COVID-19. TCRdb's table, derived via immunoSEQ multiplex PCR, lists solely in-frame clones and lacks some. Altogether 130,000 or so clones are present, roughly 79% being singletons, with the ten largest covering under 14%. The sample was peripheral blood. The source of these receptors is a human donor in a cohort sampled during active COVID-19.

CDR3 protein: CASSLTSGASYEQYF. The CDR3 coding sequence is TGTGCCAGCAGTTTGACTAGCGGGGCTTCCTACGAGCAGTACTTC. V is TRBV5-4 and J is TRBJ2-7; TRBD2 aligns across 11 bases. Trimming removed 5 bases from V and 1 base from J; junction bases left unmatched: 5. The CDR3 is 15 amino acids. Germline-derived CDR1 and CDR2 are SGHNT and YYREEE (reference sequence).

CDR3 loop: CASSYEGQGGTEAFF. The CDR3 DNA is TGTGCCAGCAGTTACGAGGGACAGGGGGGCACTGAAGCTTTCTTT. The V gene is TRBV6-5, the J gene TRBJ1-1; 11 positions agree with TRBD1. The germline V gene encodes CDR1 MNHEY and CDR2 SVGAGI. After removal of 2 bases from V and 4 bases from J, the junction contained 3 bases not matched to a gene. This CDR3 spans 15 amino acids.

The genes are TRBV28 and TRBJ1-1; D is perhaps TRBD1 (5 bases). CDR3 length: 14 residues. The V gene's germline CDR1 is MDHEN and CDR2 SYDVKM. With 8 bases removed from V and 0 bases from J, the gap between germline ends came to 13 bases. In nucleotides, the CDR3 is TGTGCCAGCCTTTTGGGGGGGATGAACACTGAAGCTTTCTTT. Its protein product is CASLLGGMNTEAFF.

V and J are TRBV5-1 and TRBJ1-5, with D tentatively TRBD1 (6 bases). V lost 1 base to trimming and J lost 7 bases, with 15 bases between them. CDR1 and CDR2 (germline): SGHRS, YFSETQ. CDR3 length equals 15 residues. CDR3 sequence reads: CASSLYPGARQPQHF. Written as DNA, the CDR3 is TGCGCCAGCAGCTTGTACCCAGGGGCTCGACAGCCCCAGCATTTT.

In this sample, this clone turned up a few times. The V and J genes are TRBV18 and TRBJ1-6; no definite D call. CDR3 size: 18 residues. V lost 3 bases and J 1 base, leaving 16 bases between the germline ends. Germline V gene lookup returns CDR1 KGHSH and CDR2 LQKENI. CDR3 sequence reads: CASSPYGVGVSYNSPLHF. In nucleotides, the CDR3 is TGTGCCAGCTCACCGTACGGGGTTGGAGTGTCCTATAATTCACCCCTCCACTTT.

The rearrangement links TRBV5-4 to TRBJ2-7, with D tentatively TRBD2 (6 bases). V was cut by 5 bases and J by 0 bases, with 12 bases left in between. The CDR3 is 14 residues long. The germline CDR1 and CDR2 sequences are SGHNT and YYREEE (reference sequence). CDR3 nucleotides: TGTGCCAGCAGGCGGGACGGGCCCTCCTACGAGCAGTACTTC. Translation gives CASRRDGPSYEQYF.

This chain connects TRBV2 to TRBJ2-3; 11 bases match TRBD1. Germline V gives CDR1 SNHLY, CDR2 FYNNEI. The J segment lost 3 bases and the V segment lost 5 bases, leaving 4 bases of the junction unmatched. The CDR3 covers 15 residues. The CDR3 region is CASSLDRGQTDTQYF. CDR3 nucleotide sequence: TGTGCCAGCAGTTTGGACAGGGGGCAGACAGATACGCAGTATTTT.

This clone has a handful of counts. The genes are TRBV9 and TRBJ1-4; perhaps TRBD1 as D (6 bases). There are 14 residues in the CDR3. V lost 3 bases and J lost 7, with 13 bases in between. Germline CDR1 reads SGDLS; CDR2 reads YYNGEE. The CDR3 loop reads CASSATGRGEKLFF. The CDR3, as DNA: TGTGCCAGCAGCGCGACAGGACGCGGTGAAAAACTGTTTTTT.

The rearrangement uses TRBV7-2 and TRBJ2-7, with 7 positions matching TRBD1. J lost 3 bases, V lost 5 bases, and 4 bases had no gene match. The CDR3 runs 13 residues. Per germline, CDR1 SGHTA and CDR2 FQGNSA. The CDR3 region is CASSARDSYEQYF. The CDR3 DNA is TGTGCCAGCAGCGCCCGGGACAGCTACGAGCAGTACTTC.

The rearrangement links TRBV30 to TRBJ1-1; D is perhaps TRBD1 (6 bases). The CDR3 loop spans 11 amino acids. The germline V and J ends were trimmed by 8 bases and 11 bases, with 18 bases remaining between them. Germline V gene lookup returns CDR1 GTSNPN and CDR2 SVGIG (reference sequence). In DNA form, the CDR3 reads TGTGCCGGTGACAGGAGCATGGGGGCTTTCTTT. Protein product: CAGDRSMGAFF.

The chain joins TRBV6-5 to TRBJ2-7; perhaps TRBD2 as D (6 bases). V was clipped by 5 bases and J by 3 bases, with 17 bases between them. Germline lookup yields CDR1 MNHEY and CDR2 SVGAGI. This CDR3 comprises 15 residues. CDR3 in amino acids: CASSPRRGSNYEQYF. The CDR3 DNA reads as TGTGCCAGCAGTCCGCGTCGGGGGAGCAACTACGAGCAGTACTTC.

The rearrangement joins TRBV4-1 to TRBJ1-2, with D tentatively TRBD1 (6 bases). There are 16 residues in the CDR3. Germline CDR1 is MGHRA and CDR2 is YSYEKL. The ends were cut back, 0 bases at V and 8 bases at J, with 19 bases in the middle. Written as DNA, the CDR3 is TGCGCCAGCAGCCAAGATTATAACAGGGCCTCCCCAGGCTACACCTTC. It specifies CASSQDYNRASPGYTF.

The chain employs TRBV21-1 and TRBJ2-7; TRBD1, the table's D call, lacks a check against the DNA. TRBV21-1 is a documented pseudogene. The CDR3 has 17 residues. In DNA form, the CDR3 reads TGTGCCAGTAACTTAACCCTCGGGACAGACACTTCCTACGAGCAGTACTTC. It translates to CASNLTLGTDTSYEQYF.

The CDR3, as DNA: TGTGCCAGCAGCACGGGACAGGGTAATTCACCCCTCCACTTT. This sequence encodes CASSTGQGNSPLHF. This chain links TRBV2 with TRBJ1-6; TRBD1 matches 9 bases. The CDR3 length is 14 residues. The V segment lost 6 bases and the J segment 6 bases; nucleotides outside the gene matches: 3. Germline loops: CDR1 SNHLY, CDR2 FYNNEI.

The chain couples TRBV6-5 to TRBJ1-1, with D tentatively TRBD1 (6 bases). With 6 bases removed from V and 0 bases from J, the gap between germline ends came to 11 bases. Germline CDR1 MNHEY, CDR2 SVGAGI. The CDR3 is made up of 14 amino acids. The CDR3 loop is CASSRTVMNTEAFF. The CDR3 DNA reads as TGTGCCAGCAGCAGGACAGTGATGAACACTGAAGCTTTCTTT.

This chain connects TRBV4-2 to TRBJ1-1; 9 bases fit TRBD1. The CDR3 covers 16 residues. CDR1 is LGHNA and CDR2 is YNFKEQ in the germline V gene. Trimming took 2 bases from V and 2 from J; bases not matched to a gene: 6. The DNA for the CDR3 is TGTGCCAGCAGCCAACCACCGGGACAGGGTAACACTGAAGCTTTCTTT. Residues: CASSQPPGQGNTEAFF.

The chain uses TRBV3-1 (or the pseudogene TRBV3-2) and TRBJ2-4, with D perhaps TRBD2 (6 bases). The CDR3 is 15 amino acids. In germline, CDR1 is LGHDT, CDR2 YNNKEL (reference sequence). Deletions cut 0 bases from V and 6 bases from J, with 12 bases between. CDR3 sequence reads: CASSQDWGDVNIQYF. CDR3 DNA sequence: TGTGCCAGCAGCCAAGATTGGGGGGATGTAAACATTCAGTACTTC.

V is TRBV7-9 and J is TRBJ2-1; TRBD1 matches 11 bases. Looked up from germline, CDR1 is SEHNR and CDR2 is FQNEAQ (reference sequence). This CDR3 has 16 residues. After removal of 1 base from V and 6 bases from J, the junction contained 5 bases not matched to a gene. Here the CDR3 reads CASSLGGQGAGNEQFF. The DNA of the CDR3 is TGTGCCAGCAGCTTAGGCGGACAGGGGGCCGGCAATGAGCAGTTCTTC.

The chain employs TRBV2 and TRBJ1-2, with 7 bases lining up with TRBD1. This CDR3 spans 14 amino acids. V shed 7 bases, J shed 7 bases, and the junction held 12 bases outside the gene matches. The V gene's germline CDR1 is SNHLY and CDR2 FYNNEI. The chain's CDR3 is CASTPSTGVSGYTF. CDR3 DNA sequence: TGTGCCAGCACCCCATCTACAGGGGTGAGTGGCTACACCTTC.

This clone has ten or more counts. The genes are TRBV28 and TRBJ1-3, with D possibly being TRBD1 (5 bases). Trimming pared 8 bases from V and 4 bases from J, leaving 9 bases between. This CDR3 is built from 12 residues. The V gene's germline CDR1 is MDHEN and CDR2 SYDVKM. CDR3 in DNA: TGTGCCAGCCGACAGAGGGGAAACACCATATATTTT. Amino acids: CASRQRGNTIYF.

The chain combines TRBV15 with TRBJ1-1; weak D call: TRBD1 (6 bases). Trimming took 0 bases from V and 3 from J, leaving 23 bases between them. CDR1 LNHNV and CDR2 YYDKDF come from the germline V gene (reference sequence). CDR3 length: 19 amino acids. CDR3 coding DNA: TGTGCCACCAGCAGAGATGAGATGTGGGCAGGGGATGCGGACACTGAAGCTTTCTTT. Protein sequence: CATSRDEMWAGDADTEAFF.

The chain joins TRBV12-5 to TRBJ1-1; TRBD1 might be the D (5 bases). Germline CDR1 is LGHNT and CDR2 is FRNRAP. This CDR3 has 16 amino acids. V dropped 0 bases and J dropped 1 base, with 12 bases sitting between them. The CDR3 DNA reads TGTGCTAGTGGTTTGGTAGTGGGACTTCAGAACACTGAAGCTTTCTTT. It codes for CASGLVVGLQNTEAFF.

The chain joins TRBV30 to TRBJ1-2; 12 bases line up with TRBD1. The germline gives CDR1 GTSNPN, CDR2 SVGIG (reference sequence). The CDR3 is 17 residues long. The V segment lost 4 bases and the J segment 1 base; nucleotides outside the gene matches: 10. The CDR3 sequence: CAWTSVGQGAGNYGYTF. The CDR3 DNA sequence: TGTGCCTGGACCTCGGTGGGACAGGGGGCTGGTAACTATGGCTACACCTTC.